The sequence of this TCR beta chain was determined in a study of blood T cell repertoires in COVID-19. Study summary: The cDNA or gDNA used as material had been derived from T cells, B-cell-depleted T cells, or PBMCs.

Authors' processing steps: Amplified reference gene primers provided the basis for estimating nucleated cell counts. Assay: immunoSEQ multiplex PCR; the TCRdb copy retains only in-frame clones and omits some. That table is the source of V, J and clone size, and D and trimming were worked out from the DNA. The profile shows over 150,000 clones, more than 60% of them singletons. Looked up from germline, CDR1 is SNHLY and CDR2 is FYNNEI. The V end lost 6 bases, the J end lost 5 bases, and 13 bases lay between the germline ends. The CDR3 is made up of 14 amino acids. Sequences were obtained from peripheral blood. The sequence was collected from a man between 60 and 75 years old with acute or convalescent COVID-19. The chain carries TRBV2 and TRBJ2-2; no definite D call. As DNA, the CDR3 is TGTGCCAGCAGGGTGCTAGTAGAGACCGGGGAGCTGTTTTTT. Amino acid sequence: CASRVLVETGELFF. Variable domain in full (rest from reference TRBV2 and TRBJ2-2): EPEVTQTPSHQVTQMGQEVILRCVPISNHLYFYWYRQILGQKVEFLVSFYNNEISEKSEIFDDQFSVERPDGSNFTLKIRSTKLEDSAMYFCASRVLVETGELFFGEGSRLTVL.